One sample yielded the 28 T cell receptor beta chains listed below, sequenced in a study of identical twins. One entry per CDR3 protein, called by TCRdb with MiXCR from the 5' RACE reads. Among 260,000 or so distinct CDR3 sequences, roughly 7.5% were seen once, and the ten largest hold about 5.8%. A further study also used this sample, focusing on yellow fever vaccine responses in identical twins.

Sequencing was performed on CD8+ T cells sorted from blood. All receptors derive from a woman under 30 in good health.

This clonotype came up a few times. The chain has TRBV27 and TRBJ2-3, with TRBD2 matching 14 bases. V lost 5 bases to trimming and J lost 4 bases; unmatched junction nucleotides: 14. The CDR3 length is 19 residues. In germline, CDR1 is MNHEY, CDR2 SMNVEV (reference sequence). The CDR3 spells CASSPKWGTSGSSADTQYF. The CDR3 DNA reads as TGTGCCAGCAGTCCCAAGTGGGGGACTAGCGGGAGTTCTGCAGATACGCAGTATTTT.

The sample holds many counts of this clonotype. The V gene is TRBV7-2, the J gene TRBJ1-6; D not certain. Trimming cost V 0 bases and J 5 bases, with 5 bases left between them. Per the germline V gene, CDR1 is SGHTA and CDR2 is FQGNSA. The CDR3 consists of 14 residues. The CDR3 is CASSLADHNSPLHF. The CDR3 nucleotides are TGTGCCAGCAGCTTAGCGGACCATAATTCACCCCTCCACTTT.

The chain links TRBV7-8 to TRBJ1-1, with TRBD1 matching over 8 bases. V trimming: 1 base; J trimming: 5 bases; junction bases outside the gene matches: 9. CDR1 and CDR2 (germline): SGHVS, FQNEAQ. The CDR3 totals 16 residues. CDR3 loop: CASSLGYTGGGTEAFF. CDR3 sequence (DNA): TGTGCCAGCAGCTTAGGGTATACAGGGGGAGGTACTGAAGCTTTCTTT.

Comments on this clonotype: One end of the junction fails to match germline, which may point to a read error. The rearrangement uses TRBV12-3 or TRBV12-4 and TRBJ2-2, with a tentative D call TRBD2 (6 bases). The CDR3 covers 12 residues. The CDR3 protein is CASGAWGGEQFF. The CDR3 DNA is TGTGCCAGCGGAGCGTGGGGCGGGGAGCAGTTTTTT.

V usage is TRBV29-1 and J usage is TRBJ2-3, with D perhaps matching TRBD1 or TRBD2 (6 bases each). Germline values: CDR1 SQVTM, CDR2 ANQGSEA. The CDR3 has 13 amino acids. Deletions cut 2 bases from V and 11 bases from J, with 17 bases between. The CDR3 loop reads CSVEQPRGQGQYF. Here the CDR3 DNA reads TGCAGCGTTGAACAACCCCGGGGGCAGGGGCAGTATTTT.

This clonotype was seen ten or more times. V usage is TRBV5-1 and J usage is TRBJ2-1; 16 bases fit TRBD2. This CDR3 is 18 amino acids long. Germline CDR1 and CDR2: SGHRS and YFSETQ. V shed 4 bases, J shed 1 base, and the junction held 5 bases outside the gene matches. The CDR3 loop is CASSAGLAGGPSYNEQFF. The CDR3 DNA reads as TGCGCCAGCAGCGCGGGACTAGCGGGAGGGCCTTCCTACAATGAGCAGTTCTTC.

In its sample, this clonotype was seen many times. This rearrangement joins TRBV24-1 to TRBJ2-1; D perhaps matches TRBD2 (6 bases). CDR1 and CDR2 from the germline V gene are KGHDR and SFDVKD. The CDR3 is 15 amino acids. Trimming stripped 5 bases from V and 7 bases from J, with 17 bases between. The CDR3 nucleotides are TGTGCCACCAGTGGTCCGGGACTCGGTACAAATGAGCAGTTCTTC. Its protein is CATSGPGLGTNEQFF.

The V gene is TRBV27, the J gene TRBJ2-7; the match to TRBD1 covers 9 bases. This CDR3 has 14 amino acids. Trimming removed 7 bases from V and 4 bases from J; junction bases left unmatched: 8. The germline V gene has CDR1 MNHEY and CDR2 SMNVEV (reference sequence). The DNA of the CDR3 is TGTGCCAGCAACGACAGGGGGGTAGGATACGAGCAGTACTTC. Protein product: CASNDRGVGYEQYF.

In its sample, this clonotype was seen a few times. This rearrangement joins TRBV28 to TRBJ1-5; TRBD1 is a possible D gene (5 bases). CDR3 length: 18 amino acids. The germline gives CDR1 MDHEN, CDR2 SYDVKM. V lost 2 bases to trimming and J lost 0 bases, with 17 bases between them. The CDR3 spells CASSLPQGWRHSNQPQHF. CDR3 in DNA: TGTGCCAGCAGTTTACCGCAGGGATGGAGGCATAGCAATCAGCCCCAGCATTTT.

This clonotype was observed a handful of times. The V gene is TRBV7-8, the J gene TRBJ2-4, with TRBD2 matching 13 bases. The CDR3 is 19 amino acids. The germline V gene encodes CDR1 SGHVS and CDR2 FQNEAQ. V gave up 5 bases and J gave up 1 base; unmatched junction bases: 11. This chain's CDR3 is CASSQAGLAGWEAKNIQYF. In nucleotides, the CDR3 is TGTGCCAGCAGCCAAGCGGGACTAGCGGGGTGGGAGGCCAAAAACATTCAGTACTTC.

The chain recombines TRBV11-1 with TRBJ2-1; 11 bases match TRBD2. V was pared by 5 bases and J by 2 bases, with 14 bases of the junction left unmatched. This CDR3 spans 19 amino acids. Germline loops: CDR1 SGHAT, CDR2 FQDESV (reference sequence). CDR3 protein: CASSPRPHTSGSAYNEQFF. The CDR3, as DNA: TGTGCCAGCAGCCCGAGGCCCCATACTAGCGGGAGTGCCTACAATGAGCAGTTCTTC.

This clonotype has at least ten counts. The chain is built from TRBV29-1 and TRBJ2-7, with D perhaps matching TRBD1 or TRBD2 (5 bases each). The CDR3 has 13 amino acids. V lost 6 bases, J lost 2 bases, and 14 bases lay in between. In germline, CDR1 is SQVTM, CDR2 ANQGSEA. CDR3 nucleotides: TGCAGCGTGGTATGGGGGAACACCTACGAGCAGTACTTC. It is translated as CSVVWGNTYEQYF.

This clonotype was detected ten times or more. This sequence joins TRBV5-6 and TRBJ2-1; D gene unclear. The germline CDR1 and CDR2 sequences are SGHDT and YYEEEE. Trimming stripped 1 base from V and 5 bases from J, with 4 bases between. The CDR3 extends over 12 amino acids. The CDR3 sequence is CASSLRHNEQFF. In DNA form, the CDR3 reads TGTGCCAGCAGCTTGAGGCACAATGAGCAGTTCTTC. Together with reference TRBV5-6 and TRBJ2-1, the CDR3 gives the full variable domain: DAGVTQSPTHLIKTRGQQVTLRCSPKSGHDTVSWYQQALGQGPQFIFQYYEEEERQRGNFPDRFSGHQFPNYSSELNVNALLLGDSALYLCASSLRHNEQFFGPGTRLTVL.

This clonotype was seen repeatedly, ten times or more. This chain joins TRBV7-8 and TRBJ2-7; D might be TRBD1 (6 bases). This CDR3 has 13 amino acids. The ends were cut back, 5 bases at V and 3 bases at J, with 11 bases in the middle. CDR1 SGHVS and CDR2 FQNEAQ come from the germline V gene. CDR3 bases: TGTGCCAGCAGCGACGACAGGTACTACGAGCAGTACGTC. It specifies CASSDDRYYEQYV.

This clonotype was seen many times. The V gene is TRBV6-2 or TRBV6-3, the J gene TRBJ2-3; no clear D. CDR1 is MNHEY, CDR2 SVGEGT, per germline. V was trimmed by 6 bases and J by 0 bases, leaving 13 bases between them. This CDR3 region has 15 residues. Here the CDR3 reads CASSPIGPSTDTQYF. CDR3 DNA sequence: TGTGCCAGCAGCCCTATCGGGCCGAGCACAGATACGCAGTATTTT.

This clonotype was detected a few times. The CDR3 spells CASSLDLRAYSNQPQHF. CDR3 nucleotides: TGTGCCAGCAGCTTAGATCTTCGGGCGTATAGCAATCAGCCCCAGCATTTT. The chain has TRBV11-2 and TRBJ1-5; unclear D gene. The germline V and J ends were trimmed by 0 bases and 0 bases, with 12 bases remaining between them. The CDR3 contains 17 residues. From germline, CDR1 is SGHAT and CDR2 FQNNGV.

This chain joins TRBV7-6 and TRBJ1-1; D not certain. The CDR3 runs to 17 residues. Trimming pared 0 bases from V and 1 base from J, leaving 15 bases between. CDR1 SGHVS and CDR2 FNYEAQ come from the germline V gene. The CDR3 DNA reads as TGTGCCAGCAGCTTAGCTTCCCGAATATATCCGAACACTGAAGCTTTCTTT. Translating it yields CASSLASRIYPNTEAFF.

This clonotype was picked up a small number of times. This chain connects TRBV11-2 to TRBJ1-1, with TRBD1 matching 9 bases. The CDR3 loop spans 15 amino acids. After removal of 4 bases from V and 1 base from J, the junction contained 4 bases not matched to a gene. Germline V lookup: CDR1 SGHAT, CDR2 FQNNGV. The CDR3 here is CASSSGTGRNTEAFF. The CDR3 DNA reads TGTGCCAGCAGCTCCGGGACAGGGAGGAACACTGAAGCTTTCTTT.

This clonotype has a handful of counts. This rearrangement joins TRBV20-1 to TRBJ2-2, with TRBD2 matching over 12 bases. Germline V gives CDR1 DFQATT, CDR2 SNEGSKA (reference sequence). The CDR3 has 18 residues. V dropped 3 bases and J dropped 4; count of bases not matched to a gene: 12. CDR3 DNA sequence: TGCAGTGCTAGGACGACTAGCGGGAGCGTCACGGGCACCGGGGAGCTGTTTTTT. Amino acid sequence: CSARTTSGSVTGTGELFF.

The chain joins TRBV4-1 to TRBJ2-1; 11 positions agree with TRBD2. Germline V gene data show CDR1 as MGHRA and CDR2 as YSYEKL. This CDR3 comprises 15 residues. Trimming at V came to 0 bases and at J to 8 bases, leaving 3 bases not matched to a gene. CDR3 sequence (DNA): TGCGCCAGCAGCCAAGAGACTAGCGGGATCGATGAGCAGTTCTTC. Protein: CASSQETSGIDEQFF.

V is TRBV6-1 and J is TRBJ2-7, with no clear D. Germline values: CDR1 MNHNS, CDR2 SASEGT. Trimming took 3 bases from V and 0 from J, leaving 9 bases between them. This CDR3 is built from 14 residues. The CDR3 nucleotides read TGTGCCAGCAGTGAGGAGTCCAGCTCCTACGAGCAGTACGTC. Translated, it gives CASSEESSSYEQYV.

The chain links TRBV20-1 to TRBJ2-5; 10 positions match TRBD1. V shed 6 bases and J 5 bases; nucleotides not matched to a gene: 9. The CDR3 runs 14 residues. Germline V gene sequence: CDR1 DFQATT, CDR2 SNEGSKA (reference sequence). In nucleotides, the CDR3 is TGCAGTGCAAAGCGACAGGGGGCTGTGGAGACCCAGTACTTC. Amino acids: CSAKRQGAVETQYF.

This clonotype was recorded many times. The chain has TRBV5-5 and TRBJ1-6, with a possible D match to TRBD1 (6 bases). This CDR3 has 14 residues. Trimming cost V 4 bases and J 8 bases, with 13 bases left between them. Germline V gene data show CDR1 as SGHKS and CDR2 as YYEKEE (reference sequence). The CDR3: CASSQGRGDSPLHF. CDR3 nucleotide sequence: TGTGCCAGCAGCCAAGGAAGGGGGGATTCACCCCTCCACTTT.

The rearrangement links TRBV11-3 to TRBJ2-1; the match to TRBD2 covers 11 bases. The germline V gene encodes CDR1 SGHNT and CDR2 YENEEA. V lost 2 bases to trimming and J lost 6 bases; unmatched junction nucleotides: 9. The length of the CDR3 is 17 residues. CDR3 protein: CASSLSLGLAGGNEQFF. CDR3 nucleotides: TGTGCCAGCAGCTTATCCCTGGGGCTAGCGGGAGGCAATGAGCAGTTCTTC.

This clonotype was counted a few times. The chain has TRBV7-9 and TRBJ2-2; 11 nucleotides align to TRBD1. Germline lookup yields CDR1 SEHNR and CDR2 FQNEAQ (reference sequence). V shed 4 bases, J shed 0 bases, and the junction held 1 base outside the gene matches. This CDR3 comprises 16 residues. DNA for the CDR3: TGTGCCAGCAGCTCGGGACAGGGGGCGAACACCGGGGAGCTGTTTTTT. Protein sequence: CASSSGQGANTGELFF. Drawing the rest from reference TRBV7-9 and TRBJ2-2, the complete variable domain is DTGVSQNPRHKITKRGQNVTFRCDPISEHNRLYWYRQTLGQGPEFLTYFQNEAQLEKSRLLSDRFSAERPKGSFSTLEIQRTEQGDSAMYLCASSSGQGANTGELFFGEGSRLTVL.

This clonotype showed up just a few times. V and J are TRBV6-1 and TRBJ2-7; possibly TRBD2 for D (6 bases). Trimming cost V 5 bases and J 0 bases, with 11 bases left between them. The CDR3 is 14 residues long. Germline V gene lookup returns CDR1 MNHNS and CDR2 SASEGT. CDR3 region: CASSTAGSSYEQYF. CDR3 coding DNA: TGTGCCAGCAGTACCGCGGGGAGCTCCTACGAGCAGTACTTC.

The chain links TRBV20-1 to TRBJ1-1; TRBD1 might be the D (5 bases). The CDR3 runs 18 residues. Trimming left V 0 bases short and J 4 bases short, with 24 bases between. Germline loops: CDR1 DFQATT, CDR2 SNEGSKA (reference sequence). The CDR3 loop is CSARDPNGHFFGGTEAFF. The CDR3 DNA reads TGCAGTGCTAGAGATCCTAACGGACACTTCTTTGGGGGCACTGAAGCTTTCTTT.

This clonotype was found a few times. The V and J genes are TRBV2 and TRBJ2-5; 10 positions agree with TRBD2. The V and J ends lost 7 bases and 3 bases, in that order; junction bases with no gene match: 8. There are 15 residues in the CDR3. Germline CDR1 is SNHLY and CDR2 is FYNNEI. DNA of the CDR3: TGTGCCAGCAAGAGGAGTAGCGGGAGGAAAGAGACCCAGTACTTC. This translates into CASKRSSGRKETQYF.